This T cell receptor (beta chain) appears in the sequencing data of a study of blood T cell repertoires in COVID-19. As for the study in general: Spain, Italy and the United States supplied samples that represented acute and convalescent COVID-19.

The V and J ends lost 3 bases and 11 bases respectively, with 16 bases between them. The CDR3 has 13 amino acids. Germline V lookup: CDR1 KGHSH, CDR2 LQKENI. Under the authors' procedure: Estimation of nucleated cell counts relied on the amplification of reference gene primers. Generated by immunoSEQ multiplex PCR, the TCRdb table keeps only in-frame clones and is missing some. V and J calls plus clone size are reproduced from that table; the DNA served to infer D and trimming. The sample includes around 150,000 clones, approximately 87% of them seen just once. The sample holds one count of this clone.

The sequence was collected from a middle-aged man with active COVID-19. Sequenced: peripheral blood. The rearrangement uses TRBV18 and TRBJ1-1, with D possibly being TRBD1 (5 bases). The CDR3 here is CASSPNFRDSAFF. DNA for the CDR3: TGTGCCAGCTCACCGAACTTCAGGGATTCGGCTTTCTTT. Filled out from reference TRBV18 and TRBJ1-1, the complete variable domain reads NAGVMQNPRHLVRRRGQEARLRCSPMKGHSHVYWYRQLPEEGLKFMVYLQKENIIDESGMPKERFSAEFPKEGPSILRIQQVVRGDSAAYFCASSPNFRDSAFFGQGTRLTVV.